This TCR beta chain was profiled in a study of shared clonotypes between healthy human individuals. Positively selected for CCR7, the CD45RO-negative cells used as naive CD8 cells excluded terminally differentiated effector memory CD45RA+ cells. TCRdb keeps only in-frame clones here, not all; method: immunoSEQ multiplex PCR. The table includes about 2 million clones, about 95% detected once. The source is a young man in good health. Sample: naive CD8+ T cells sorted from blood.

CDR3 sequence reads: CASRATGHMNTGELFF. The CDR3 coding sequence is TGTGCCAGCAGGGCAACGGGACACATGAACACCGGGGAGCTGTTTTTT. The chain uses TRBV28 and TRBJ2-2; a possible D gene is TRBD1 (6 bases). Deletions cut 6 bases from V and 1 base from J, with 15 bases between. The CDR3 sequence is 16 residues long. CDR1 and CDR2 (germline): MDHEN, SYDVKM.